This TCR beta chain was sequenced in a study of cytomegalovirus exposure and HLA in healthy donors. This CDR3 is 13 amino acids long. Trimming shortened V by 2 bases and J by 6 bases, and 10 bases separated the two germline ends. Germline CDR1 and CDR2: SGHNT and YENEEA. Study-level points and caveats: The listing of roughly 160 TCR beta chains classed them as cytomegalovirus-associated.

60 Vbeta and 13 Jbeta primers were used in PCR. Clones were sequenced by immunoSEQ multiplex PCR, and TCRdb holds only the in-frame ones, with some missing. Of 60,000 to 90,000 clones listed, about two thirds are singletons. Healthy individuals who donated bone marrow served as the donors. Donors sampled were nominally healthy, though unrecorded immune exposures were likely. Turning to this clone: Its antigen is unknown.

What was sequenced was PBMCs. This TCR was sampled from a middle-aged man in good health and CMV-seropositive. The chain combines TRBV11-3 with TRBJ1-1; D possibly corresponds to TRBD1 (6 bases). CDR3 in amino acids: CASSLYRDAEAFF. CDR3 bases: TGTGCCAGCAGCTTATACAGGGACGCTGAAGCTTTCTTT.